Below are 16 T cell receptor beta chains sequenced from a single sample in a study of T-cell reconstitution after alpha-beta-depleted transplantation in children. Using unique molecular identifiers, the investigators prepared the TCRbeta library. TCRdb called the PCR reads again in MiXCR, with one record for every CDR3 protein. The table has 300,000 to 400,000 distinct CDR3 sequences, roughly 15% seen once. Sequencing used PBMCs, obtained from the stem cell graft. These receptor sequences come from a human donor who donated a stem cell graft to a child with Fanconi anemia.

The chain recombines TRBV5-1 with TRBJ2-3, with TRBD1 matching over 9 bases. CDR1 SGHRS and CDR2 YFSETQ come from the germline V gene. Trimming removed 3 bases from V and 1 base from J; junction bases left unmatched: 12. The CDR3 totals 18 residues. CDR3 residues: CASSYGAGQGTGTDTQYF. CDR3 nucleotides: TGCGCCAGCAGCTACGGAGCTGGACAGGGGACCGGCACAGATACGCAGTATTTT.

The chain is built from TRBV7-9 and TRBJ2-3, with D perhaps matching TRBD1 (6 bases). The ends were cut back, 5 bases at V and 6 bases at J, with 21 bases in the middle. The CDR3 is 16 residues long. Per germline, CDR1 SEHNR and CDR2 FQNEAQ (reference sequence). CDR3 coding DNA: TGTGCCAGCAGCGGCCGGGACATCCTTTCGTGGGATACGCAGTATTTT. It is translated as CASSGRDILSWDTQYF.

This clonotype was counted a few times. The chain has TRBV11-2 and TRBJ1-5; 7 nucleotides agree with TRBD1. Germline assignment: CDR1 SGHAT and CDR2 FQNNGV. The CDR3 is 13 residues long. V was clipped by 4 bases and J by 10 bases; unmatched bases: 7. The CDR3 region has the DNA TGTGCCAGCAGCTCGAGCGACAGGGAACCCCAGCATTTT. It is translated as CASSSSDREPQHF. The full variable domain, completed using reference TRBV11-2 and TRBJ1-5, is EAGVAQSPRYKIIEKRQSVAFWCNPISGHATLYWYQQILGQGPKLLIQFQNNGVVDDSQLPKDRFSAERLKGVDSTLKIQPAKLEDSAVYLCASSSSDREPQHFGDGTRLSIL.

This clonotype was observed a handful of times. The chain employs TRBV5-1 and TRBJ2-7; D remains unclear. V was pared by 4 bases and J by 7 bases, with 9 bases between. This CDR3 spans 11 amino acids. The germline V gene encodes CDR1 SGHRS and CDR2 YFSETQ. In DNA form, the CDR3 reads TGCGCCAGCAGCCTGGACGGTGAGCAGTACTTC. The encoded protein is CASSLDGEQYF.

The J gene is TRBJ2-7, the V gene TRBV5-6; D is unclear. Per germline, CDR1 SGHDT and CDR2 YYEEEE. V lost 4 bases and J 2 bases, leaving 10 bases between the germline ends. The CDR3 is 13 amino acids. Written as DNA, the CDR3 is TGTGCCAGCAGCCCTCTCTCAGCCTACGAGCAGTACTTC. This gives the protein CASSPLSAYEQYF.

This clonotype occurred a few times. V is TRBV12-3 or TRBV12-4 and J is TRBJ1-6; the D gene is possibly TRBD1 (6 bases). This CDR3 region has 15 residues. Trimming took 3 bases from V and 7 from J, leaving 13 bases between them. CDR3 nucleotides: TGTGCCAGCAGTTTGGCGGGGGCCGTAAATTCACCCCTCCACTTT. Protein: CASSLAGAVNSPLHF.

The rearrangement uses TRBV28 and TRBJ2-1, with 7 bases lining up with TRBD2. The CDR3 has 13 amino acids. The V and J ends lost 2 bases and 12 bases, in that order; junction bases with no gene match: 7. Per the germline V gene, CDR1 is MDHEN and CDR2 is SYDVKM. The CDR3 here is CASSLTSVIGQFF. The CDR3 DNA reads TGTGCCAGCAGTTTAACTAGCGTGATCGGGCAGTTCTTC. Full variable domain (remainder filled in from reference TRBV28 and TRBJ2-1): DVKVTQSSRYLVKRTGEKVFLECVQDMDHENMFWYRQDPGLGLRLIYFSYDVKMKEKGDIPEGYSVSREKKERFSLILESASTNQTSMYLCASSLTSVIGQFFGPGTRLTVL.

This clonotype was observed a few times. The chain is built from TRBV12-3 or TRBV12-4 and TRBJ2-1; 9 bases map to TRBD2. V dropped 5 bases and J dropped 6; count of bases not matched to a gene: 11. The CDR3 length is 16 residues. CDR3 sequence (DNA): TGTGCCAGCAGTGCTCGACTTGGCGGGGGGGTCAATGAGCAGTTCTTC. Protein sequence: CASSARLGGGVNEQFF.

This clonotype was picked up a small number of times. The CDR3 is CASSPLGPGQGDTGELFF. The CDR3 DNA reads as TGTGCCAGCAGTCCCCTAGGGCCAGGGCAGGGTGACACCGGGGAGCTGTTTTTT. V and J are TRBV6-1 and TRBJ2-2, with D possibly being TRBD1 (5 bases). Between the trimmed V and J ends, which lost 5 bases and 3 bases, there was a span of 22 bases. CDR1 is MNHNS and CDR2 is SASEGT in the germline V gene. This CDR3 spans 18 amino acids.

This clonotype was counted between two and nine times. The chain combines TRBV7-6 with TRBJ2-7, with D possibly being TRBD1 or TRBD2 (5 bases each). This CDR3 has 16 residues. CDR1 is SGHVS, CDR2 FNYEAQ, per germline. Trimming pared 5 bases from V and 4 bases from J, leaving 21 bases between. CDR3 coding DNA: TGTGCCAGCAGCCACTCGATAGGGGACCAAGGGTACGAGCAGTACTTC. This encodes CASSHSIGDQGYEQYF.

The chain is built from TRBV12-3 or TRBV12-4 and TRBJ1-1; possible D gene TRBD1, 5 bases. With 0 bases removed from V and 3 bases from J, the gap between germline ends came to 20 bases. The CDR3 runs to 18 residues. The CDR3 DNA sequence: TGTGCCAGCAGTTTAGCGTCCCGGGGTTGGGGGGAGGACACTGAAGCTTTCTTT. Encoded protein: CASSLASRGWGEDTEAFF.

The sample holds many counts of this clonotype. The chain has TRBV28 and TRBJ1-1, with unresolved D. V dropped 5 bases and J dropped 3 bases, with 13 bases sitting between them. CDR1 is MDHEN and CDR2 is SYDVKM in the germline V gene. CDR3 size: 14 residues. The CDR3 protein is CASSGVETYTEAFF. In DNA form, the CDR3 reads TGTGCCAGCAGTGGAGTGGAGACCTACACTGAAGCTTTCTTT.

The chain is built from TRBV20-1 and TRBJ1-1; the D is unclear. V lost 3 bases and J lost 4, with 12 bases in between. The CDR3 is made up of 13 amino acids. Germline CDR1 DFQATT, CDR2 SNEGSKA (reference sequence). This CDR3 is CSASDGPGTEAFF. The DNA for the CDR3 is TGCAGTGCTAGCGACGGTCCGGGCACTGAAGCTTTCTTT.

This clonotype was recorded a few times. The chain employs TRBV6-5 and TRBJ2-7; possibly TRBD1 or TRBD2 for D (6 bases each). The V gene lost 4 bases and the J gene lost 1 base, with 14 bases spanning the gap. Germline lookup yields CDR1 MNHEY and CDR2 SVGAGI. The CDR3 runs 15 residues. CDR3 residues: CASSSIGGRSYEQYF. The CDR3 DNA sequence: TGTGCCAGCAGTTCCATCGGGGGCAGATCCTACGAGCAGTACTTC.

The J gene is TRBJ2-7, the V gene TRBV7-2; D remains ambiguous. CDR3 length: 14 residues. The V gene lost 1 base and the J gene lost 0 bases, with 7 bases spanning the gap. Germline-derived CDR1 and CDR2 are SGHTA and FQGNSA. This chain's CDR3 is CASSLDSLSYEQYF. The CDR3 DNA is TGTGCCAGCAGCTTAGACTCCCTCTCCTACGAGCAGTACTTC.

About this clonotype: One junction end disagrees with the germline gene, perhaps due to a read error. This chain connects TRBV20-1 to TRBJ2-1; 7 nucleotides line up with TRBD2. In germline, CDR1 is DFQATT, CDR2 SNEGSKA (reference sequence). CDR3 length: 14 residues. CDR3 DNA sequence: TGCAGCGCTATAGCGGGCTTCAACTACAATGAGCAGTTCTTC. This codes for CSAIAGFNYNEQFF.